The next 27 T cell receptor beta chains were all read from a single sample in a study of blood T cell repertoires in COVID-19. Generated by immunoSEQ multiplex PCR, the TCRdb table keeps only in-frame clones and is missing some. The table lists about 130,000 clones, 80% to 90% of them singletons. The sample consisted of PBMCs or T cells enriched from blood (not recorded which). The receptor source for this set is a woman aged 45-60 years who had recovered from COVID-19.

The chain uses TRBV3-1 (or the pseudogene TRBV3-2) and TRBJ1-2; 9 bases line up with TRBD1. Looked up from germline, CDR1 is LGHDT and CDR2 is YNNKEL (reference sequence). The CDR3 is made up of 18 amino acids. Unmatched junction bases numbered 9, after V lost 1 base and J lost 0 bases. The CDR3 DNA is TGTGCCAGCAGCCAAGCACTGGGACAGGGTAACGCTAACTATGGCTACACCTTC. Its translation is CASSQALGQGNANYGYTF.

The V and J genes are TRBV5-6 and TRBJ2-7, with 7 bases that match TRBD1. J gave up 4 bases and V 3 bases, and 7 bases lay outside the gene matches. Germline CDR1 and CDR2: SGHDT and YYEEEE. This CDR3 is built from 14 residues. The CDR3 DNA is TGTGCCAGCAGCTCCCGGGACAGCCAATACGAGCAGTACTTC. It is translated as CASSSRDSQYEQYF. Supplemented by reference TRBV5-6 and TRBJ2-7, the full variable domain reads DAGVTQSPTHLIKTRGQQVTLRCSPKSGHDTVSWYQQALGQGPQFIFQYYEEEERQRGNFPDRFSGHQFPNYSSELNVNALLLGDSALYLCASSSRDSQYEQYFGPGTRLTVT.

V gene TRBV7-2 combines with J gene TRBJ2-1, with D perhaps matching TRBD1 (6 bases). V was shortened by 1 base and J by 1 base, with 14 bases between the two germline ends. The length of the CDR3 is 17 residues. The germline V gene encodes CDR1 SGHTA and CDR2 FQGNSA. The CDR3 reads CASSLVGGRGSYNEQFF. The CDR3 DNA sequence: TGTGCCAGCAGCTTAGTCGGCGGAAGGGGGTCCTACAATGAGCAGTTCTTC.

The chain links TRBV3-1 (or the pseudogene TRBV3-2) to TRBJ1-2; D remains unclear. The ends were cut back, 0 bases at V and 6 bases at J, with 5 bases in the middle. CDR1 is LGHDT and CDR2 is YNNKEL in the germline V gene (reference sequence). This CDR3 region has 12 residues. CDR3 nucleotide sequence: TGTGCCAGCAGCCAAGATTTAGATGGCTACACCTTC. Translated: CASSQDLDGYTF.

V and J are TRBV5-1 and TRBJ2-7; tentatively, D is TRBD1 (6 bases). V lost 0 bases and J lost 3, with 7 bases in between. Germline V gene sequence: CDR1 SGHRS, CDR2 YFSETQ. This CDR3 has 13 amino acids. CDR3 residues: CASSLGGGYEQYF. CDR3 DNA: TGCGCCAGCAGCTTGGGAGGGGGCTACGAGCAGTACTTC.

Only one count was recorded for this clone. The V and J genes are TRBV5-1 and TRBJ1-3; D might be TRBD1 (5 bases). The germline CDR1 and CDR2 sequences are SGHRS and YFSETQ. Trimming took off 2 bases at V and 0 bases at J, with 12 bases between the two ends. This CDR3 has 16 residues. The CDR3 reads CASSFQGEGSGNTIYF. DNA for the CDR3: TGCGCCAGCAGCTTCCAGGGTGAAGGCTCTGGAAACACCATATATTTT. Looking up the rest from reference TRBV5-1 and TRBJ1-3 gives the full variable domain: KAGVTQTPRYLIKTRGQQVTLSCSPISGHRSVSWYQQTPGQGLQFLFEYFSETQRNKGNFPGRFSGRQFSNSRSEMNVSTLELGDSALYLCASSFQGEGSGNTIYFGEGSWLTVV.

This clone was observed once. The rearrangement uses TRBV19 and TRBJ1-6; D is perhaps TRBD1 (6 bases). Germline-derived CDR1 and CDR2 are LNHDA and SQIVND (reference sequence). V was clipped by 8 bases and J by 0 bases, with 23 bases between them. This CDR3 spans 19 amino acids. The CDR3 nucleotides read TGTGCCAGTCGACCGGCAGGGGTTCTACTAAGCTCCTATAATTCACCCCTCCACTTT. Residues: CASRPAGVLLSSYNSPLHF.

V usage is TRBV29-1 and J usage is TRBJ2-1, with 11 bases fitting TRBD2. This CDR3 spans 15 amino acids. The ends lost 8 bases at V and 10 bases at J; junction bases unmatched: 16. The germline V gene has CDR1 SQVTM and CDR2 ANQGSEA. The CDR3: CSLSPLAGGLREQFF. The CDR3 nucleotides read TGCAGCCTTAGCCCCCTAGCGGGGGGACTACGAGAGCAGTTCTTC.

The V gene is TRBV19, the J gene TRBJ1-2; TRBD1 agrees at 7 bases. Per the germline V gene, CDR1 is LNHDA and CDR2 is SQIVND (reference sequence). CDR3 size: 13 residues. V lost 6 bases to trimming and J lost 5 bases; unmatched junction nucleotides: 6. CDR3 coding DNA: TGTGCCAGTAGGATACCAGGGGGGTATGGCTACACCTTC. Protein: CASRIPGGYGYTF.

The rearrangement uses TRBV30 and TRBJ2-1; 8 bases agree with TRBD1. Germline CDR1 reads GTSNPN; CDR2 reads SVGIG (reference sequence). V was clipped by 2 bases and J by 5 bases; unmatched bases: 17. The CDR3 is 18 amino acids. In nucleotides, the CDR3 is TGTGCCTGGAGTTTTCGAGACAGGGGTATGTTTCGCGACAATGAGCAGTTCTTC. Translating gives CAWSFRDRGMFRDNEQFF. Combining the CDR3 with reference TRBV30 and TRBJ2-1 gives the whole variable domain SQTIHQWPATLVQPVGSPLSLECTVEGTSNPNLYWYRQAAGRGLQLLFYSVGIGQISSEVPQNLSASRPQDRQFILSSKKLLLSDSGFYLCAWSFRDRGMFRDNEQFFGPGTRLTVL.

This clone was recorded once. The chain links TRBV6-5 to TRBJ2-7, with D tentatively TRBD1 (6 bases). The CDR3 is 15 residues long. Germline V gene data show CDR1 as MNHEY and CDR2 as SVGAGI. The ends were cut back, 6 bases at V and 2 bases at J, with 17 bases in the middle. The CDR3 coding sequence is TGTGCCAGCAGCCCCGGGACAAGGGTAGCCTACGAGCAGTACTTC. Translating gives CASSPGTRVAYEQYF.

V and J are TRBV6-5 and TRBJ1-4; no firm D call. CDR1 is MNHEY and CDR2 is SVGAGI in the germline V gene. V was clipped by 6 bases and J by 5 bases, with 10 bases between them. The CDR3 runs 13 residues. CDR3 bases: TGTGCCAGCAGCCGGAGTACAAATGAAAAACTGTTTTTT. It encodes CASSRSTNEKLFF.

The chain has TRBV3-1 (or the pseudogene TRBV3-2) and TRBJ2-1, with a weak D call TRBD2 (5 bases). V was trimmed by 1 base and J by 6 bases, leaving 13 bases between them. The germline CDR1 and CDR2 sequences are LGHDT and YNNKEL (reference sequence). The length of the CDR3 is 15 residues. DNA for the CDR3: TGTGCCAGCAGCCAAGGCTCCCTAGCAAGCAATGAGCAGTTCTTC. It translates to CASSQGSLASNEQFF.

V and J are TRBV28 and TRBJ2-7, with 12 bases that match TRBD1. Germline V gene sequence: CDR1 MDHEN, CDR2 SYDVKM. This CDR3 comprises 15 residues. J was trimmed by 2 bases and V by 5 bases; bases with no gene match: 4. The CDR3 sequence: CASSRGTGGTYEQYF. CDR3 in DNA: TGTGCCAGCAGTCGGGGGACAGGGGGCACCTACGAGCAGTACTTC.

This clone showed up just once. The chain couples TRBV19 to TRBJ2-7; 8 positions match TRBD1. The CDR3 has 14 amino acids. V dropped 6 bases and J dropped 6; count of bases not matched to a gene: 10. The germline CDR1 and CDR2 sequences are LNHDA and SQIVND (reference sequence). CDR3 sequence: CASRQTGVGGEQYF. The CDR3 bases are TGTGCCAGTAGGCAGACAGGGGTAGGAGGCGAGCAGTACTTC.

This chain uses TRBV2 with TRBJ1-3; no definite D call. Between the trimmed V and J ends, which lost 4 bases and 9 bases, there was a span of 16 bases. CDR1 and CDR2 (germline): SNHLY, FYNNEI. This CDR3 has 14 amino acids. The CDR3 spells CASSAVVSGGTIYF. The CDR3 DNA is TGTGCCAGCAGTGCCGTGGTCTCGGGAGGCACCATATATTTT.

V usage is TRBV6-5 and J usage is TRBJ2-3, with TRBD2 matching over 12 bases. Trimming at V came to 10 bases and at J to 6 bases, leaving 5 bases not matched to a gene. The CDR3 contains 13 residues. Germline loops: CDR1 MNHEY, CDR2 SVGAGI. The CDR3 sequence: CAIGGLAGDTQYF. The CDR3 bases are TGTGCCATAGGCGGACTAGCGGGGGATACGCAGTATTTT.

V gene TRBV18 combines with J gene TRBJ1-6, with D tentatively TRBD1 (6 bases). The germline V gene encodes CDR1 KGHSH and CDR2 LQKENI. The CDR3 spans 14 residues. The V end was cut by 1 base, the J end by 11 bases, with 12 bases between. Here the CDR3 reads CASSPLQGITPLHF. The CDR3 coding sequence is TGTGCCAGCTCACCACTACAGGGTATTACACCCCTCCACTTT.

The J gene is TRBJ1-6, the V gene TRBV5-1, with 9 bases lining up with TRBD1. The CDR3 is 16 residues long. V was clipped by 1 base and J by 7 bases; unmatched bases: 6. Germline V gives CDR1 SGHRS, CDR2 YFSETQ. The CDR3 bases are TGCGCCAGCAGCTTGAGAACAGGGGGCTTAAATTCACCCCTCCACTTT. Its translation is CASSLRTGGLNSPLHF.

The rearrangement uses TRBV18 and TRBJ1-2; TRBD1 aligns across 11 bases. There are 15 residues in the CDR3. Trimming removed 3 bases from V and 1 base from J; junction bases left unmatched: 1. The germline V gene encodes CDR1 KGHSH and CDR2 LQKENI. CDR3 in amino acids: CASSPGTGGNYGYTF. In nucleotides, the CDR3 is TGTGCCAGCTCACCCGGGACAGGGGGTAACTATGGCTACACCTTC.

This clone has only a few counts. V usage is TRBV6-5 and J usage is TRBJ2-2; D unresolved. Germline assignment: CDR1 MNHEY and CDR2 SVGAGI. The CDR3 runs to 15 residues. Trimming removed 0 bases from V and 0 bases from J, with 5 bases in between. The CDR3 region has the DNA TGTGCCAGCAGTTACTCGCGAACGAACACCGGGGAGCTGTTTTTT. It specifies CASSYSRTNTGELFF.

This sequence joins TRBV9 and TRBJ1-4; 7 positions match TRBD1. Germline-derived CDR1 and CDR2 are SGDLS and YYNGEE. V gave up 3 bases and J gave up 7 bases; unmatched junction bases: 9. The CDR3 covers 15 residues. The CDR3 DNA is TGTGCCAGCAGCGCCTCGACAGGGTCGAGTGAAAAACTGTTTTTT. Its translation is CASSASTGSSEKLFF.

This chain joins TRBV11-2 and TRBJ2-3; the match to TRBD1 covers 7 bases. This CDR3 has 18 amino acids. Germline CDR1 reads SGHAT; CDR2 reads FQNNGV. V trimming: 0 bases; J trimming: 2 bases; junction bases outside the gene matches: 11. The CDR3: CASSLDTFGDRFTDTQYF. The CDR3 nucleotides read TGTGCCAGCAGCTTAGATACATTTGGGGACAGATTCACAGATACGCAGTATTTT.

The V call is TRBV4-3, the J call TRBJ2-7, with a possible D match to TRBD1 (6 bases). The CDR3 sequence is 15 residues long. Germline CDR1 and CDR2: LGHNA and YSLEER. Between the trimmed V and J ends, which lost 0 bases and 4 bases, there was a span of 13 bases. The CDR3 reads CASSQDAAGVYEQYF. CDR3 nucleotide sequence: TGCGCCAGCAGCCAAGACGCGGCAGGGGTTTACGAGCAGTACTTC.

The CDR3 DNA sequence: TGCGCCAGCAGCCAAGACGACCCCCGAGCGCCCAGAGAGACCCAGTACTTC. This translates into CASSQDDPRAPRETQYF. The chain uses TRBV4-3 and TRBJ2-5; no clear D gene. This CDR3 is 17 amino acids long. Trimming removed 0 bases from V and 4 bases from J, with 18 bases in between. Germline V gene sequence: CDR1 LGHNA, CDR2 YSLEER.

This clone has just a few counts. V gene TRBV6-5 combines with J gene TRBJ2-7; TRBD1 matches 12 bases. V lost 6 bases and J lost 2; bases outside the gene matches: 5. The V gene's germline CDR1 is MNHEY and CDR2 SVGAGI. The CDR3 consists of 15 residues. The CDR3 nucleotides read TGTGCCAGCAGAACCGGGACAGGGGGCACCTACGAGCAGTACTTC. This translates into CASRTGTGGTYEQYF.

As for this clone: One end of the junction fails to match germline, which may point to a read error. This sequence joins TRBV18 and TRBJ1-4; D unclear. Germline CDR1 KGHSH, CDR2 LQKENI. The CDR3 has 12 amino acids. The CDR3 loop is CASSPMSGEWVF. CDR3 nucleotides: TGTGCCAGCTCACCAATGTCCGGGGAGTGGGTTTTT.